The 15 T cell receptor beta chains given below trace back to one sample, sequenced in a study of cytomegalovirus exposure and HLA in healthy donors. Researchers ran the PCR with 60 Vbeta and 13 Jbeta primers. Sequencing was performed with immunoSEQ multiplex PCR; in TCRdb, only in-frame clones are kept and a portion is missing. Seen here are some 190,000 clones, around 83% observed once, and the top ten hold 1.5% to 2%. Sequenced: PBMCs. Receptor source: a middle-aged man in good health and CMV-seropositive.

In the case of this clone: A read error may account for a junction end that differs from germline. The chain couples TRBV18 to TRBJ2-5; 12 nucleotides agree with TRBD2. The V gene's germline CDR1 is KGHSH and CDR2 LQKENI. The CDR3 totals 16 residues. This CDR3 is CASSPLAGGYQETQYF. CDR3 nucleotide sequence: TGTGCCAGCTCCCCACTAGCGGGGGGATACCAAGAGACCCAGTACTTC.

This clone showed up just a few times. Here the CDR3 DNA reads TGTGCCACCAGTACAACATTGGTGGGACAGCTGCGGGCGTATAGAGAAAAACTGTTTTTT. This codes for CATSTTLVGQLRAYREKLFF. V and J are TRBV15 and TRBJ1-4; TRBD1 matches 7 bases. The J segment lost 8 bases and the V segment lost 6 bases, leaving 27 bases of the junction unmatched. Germline CDR1 reads LNHNV; CDR2 reads YYDKDF (reference sequence). This CDR3 has 20 amino acids.

This clone was seen more than once but under ten times. The CDR3 here is CASSGLGRTGGWGGANVLTF. The CDR3 DNA follows: TGTGCCAGCAGCGGCCTAGGTCGTACAGGGGGATGGGGTGGGGCCAACGTCCTGACTTTC. This sequence joins TRBV11-3 and TRBJ2-6; 8 bases map to TRBD1. V shed 5 bases, J shed 3 bases, and the junction held 18 bases outside the gene matches. The germline V gene has CDR1 SGHNT and CDR2 YENEEA. This CDR3 contains 20 residues.

The rearrangement links TRBV7-9 to TRBJ1-1; D ambiguous. CDR3 length equals 15 residues. V lost 1 base and J 0 bases, leaving 9 bases between the germline ends. Germline-derived CDR1 and CDR2 are SEHNR and FQNEAQ (reference sequence). CDR3 DNA: TGTGCCAGCAGCTTAGGGTTCGCGATGAACACTGAAGCTTTCTTT. Its translation is CASSLGFAMNTEAFF.

The CDR3 here is CASSPHRGQETQYF. The CDR3 nucleotides read TGTGCCAGCAGCCCCCACAGGGGACAAGAGACCCAGTACTTC. The V and J genes are TRBV7-2 and TRBJ2-5; 7 bases align to TRBD1. Looked up from germline, CDR1 is SGHTA and CDR2 is FQGNSA. The CDR3 is 14 amino acids. Losses at the gene ends were 5 bases for V and 2 bases for J; bases not matched to a gene: 5.

On this clone itself: Other DNA sequences in this sample translate to the same CDR3. The V call is TRBV28, the J call TRBJ1-5, with D possibly being TRBD1 (5 bases). Germline values: CDR1 MDHEN, CDR2 SYDVKM. CDR3 size: 16 residues. V lost 3 bases, J lost 0 bases, and 12 bases lay in between. This chain's CDR3 is CASSFRRQPSNQPQHF. The DNA of the CDR3 is TGTGCCAGCAGTTTCCGACGACAGCCTAGCAATCAGCCCCAGCATTTT.

This rearrangement joins TRBV9 to TRBJ2-5, with 7 bases lining up with TRBD2. Losses at the gene ends were 0 bases for V and 5 bases for J; bases not matched to a gene: 10. The length of the CDR3 is 16 residues. Germline lookup yields CDR1 SGDLS and CDR2 YYNGEE. CDR3 DNA: TGTGCCAGCAGCGTAGATCGTGCGGGAGAATCCGAGACCCAGTACTTC. Protein: CASSVDRAGESETQYF.

The chain combines TRBV9 with TRBJ2-1; D is undetermined. This CDR3 spans 13 amino acids. Germline-derived CDR1 and CDR2 are SGDLS and YYNGEE. The V end was cut by 0 bases, the J end by 8 bases, with 9 bases between. This chain's CDR3 is CASSVGGEDEQFF. The CDR3 DNA sequence: TGTGCCAGCAGCGTAGGAGGAGAGGATGAGCAGTTCTTC.

The CDR3, as DNA: TGTGCCAGCAGTGAAGTGGGGGGGTTAGGGGCCAAGTTCTTCTCCTACAATGAGCAGTTCTTC. This translates into CASSEVGGLGAKFFSYNEQFF. The chain uses TRBV6-1 and TRBJ2-1; 7 nucleotides agree with TRBD2. The germline V gene has CDR1 MNHNS and CDR2 SASEGT. Trimming removed 1 base from V and 0 bases from J; junction bases left unmatched: 18. The CDR3 consists of 21 residues.

The genes are TRBV29-1 and TRBJ2-5; 7 bases fit TRBD2. Trimming removed 4 bases from V and 5 bases from J; junction bases left unmatched: 4. The CDR3 totals 12 residues. Looked up from germline, CDR1 is SQVTM and CDR2 is ANQGSEA. This CDR3 is CSVGLGGETQYF. In DNA, the CDR3 is TGCAGCGTTGGATTGGGAGGGGAGACCCAGTACTTC.

This chain uses TRBV28 with TRBJ2-1; 7 nucleotides agree with TRBD1. Germline V CDR1 and CDR2: MDHEN, SYDVKM. V was clipped by 7 bases and J by 4 bases; unmatched bases: 10. The CDR3 consists of 15 residues. For the CDR3, the DNA is TGTGCCAGCACAACAGGGGAGACGGGATACAATGAGCAGTTCTTC. As protein: CASTTGETGYNEQFF.

This chain joins TRBV7-8 and TRBJ2-2; D is uncertain. Trimming left V 5 bases short and J 4 bases short, with 8 bases between. The CDR3 extends over 13 amino acids. Looked up from germline, CDR1 is SGHVS and CDR2 is FQNEAQ. The CDR3 sequence is CASSTSGTGELFF. Written as DNA, the CDR3 is TGTGCCAGCAGCACCTCGGGCACCGGGGAGCTGTTTTTT.

V is TRBV6-6 and J is TRBJ2-7, with 7 bases matching TRBD1. Germline CDR1 is MNHNY and CDR2 is SVGAGI (reference sequence). The CDR3 consists of 13 residues. J was trimmed by 5 bases and V by 4 bases; bases with no gene match: 5. CDR3 DNA sequence: TGTGCCAGCAGTTGGCAGGGGGTCGACGAGCAGTACTTC. The encoded protein is CASSWQGVDEQYF.

As to this clone: A read error may account for a junction end that differs from germline. CDR3 nucleotides: TGTTCCAGCAGCTTTCAGGGGGCGTTTAATTCACCCCTCCACTTT. It encodes CSSSFQGAFNSPLHF. This chain uses TRBV7-9 with TRBJ1-6, with 8 bases matching TRBD1. The CDR3 extends over 15 amino acids. Germline V gives CDR1 SEHNR, CDR2 FQNEAQ (reference sequence).

The chain is built from TRBV7-6 and TRBJ2-5; no clear D. The CDR3 has 15 amino acids. Germline loops: CDR1 SGHVS, CDR2 FNYEAQ. V shed 1 base and J shed 1 base, with 10 bases lying between them. CDR3 bases: TGTGCCAGCAGCTTAGGCCGGCACAGCCAAGAGACCCAGTACTTC. Protein: CASSLGRHSQETQYF.